A single TCR beta chain is shown here with its context. The V gene lost 4 bases and the J gene lost 0 bases, with 3 bases spanning the gap. The length of the CDR3 is 12 residues. Per the germline V gene, CDR1 is SEHNR and CDR2 is FQNEAQ (reference sequence). This specimen comes from a study of glioma-infiltrating T cells after dendritic cell vaccination. As for the study in general: Patients received autologous tumor lysate-pulsed dendritic cell vaccination between about 2003 and 2013.

Time point indicated: after dendritic cell vaccination, including at tumor progression/relapse. Selection required adequate fresh-frozen tumor tissue plus more than two years' survival data. Primers: 60 V beta forward and 13 J beta reverse. Clones were read by immunoSEQ multiplex PCR, and TCRdb kept only the in-frame ones, dropping some. The table shows more than 95,000 clones, with around 89% occurring only once. The sequence came from a human donor with glioblastoma. The chain couples TRBV7-9 to TRBJ1-2; D gene uncertain. The material sequenced was blood, taken after dendritic cell vaccination. The CDR3 loop reads CASSSTNYGYTF. The DNA for the CDR3 is TGTGCCAGCAGCTCAACTAACTATGGCTACACCTTC.